This T cell receptor beta chain originates from a study of blood T cell repertoires in COVID-19. Whole-study context: The origin of the acute and convalescent COVID-19 samples was the United States, Italy and Spain. T cells, B-cell-depleted T cells, or PBMCs provided the cDNA or gDNA that served as material.

Original analysis: Amplification with reference gene primers provided the estimates of nucleated cell counts. Generated by immunoSEQ multiplex PCR, the TCRdb table keeps only in-frame clones and is missing some. V, J and clone size are taken as reported in that table, and D and trimming were inferred from the DNA itself. The sample records about 280,000 clones, under 90% being singletons. V lost 5 bases and J 1 base, leaving 7 bases between the germline ends. Germline V gene data show CDR1 as SEHNR and CDR2 as FQNEAQ (reference sequence). This CDR3 contains 13 residues. V gene TRBV7-9 combines with J gene TRBJ2-3; no clear D. Input material: peripheral blood. This clonotype was sampled from a middle-aged man with acute or convalescent COVID-19. The CDR3: CASSPPGTDTQYF. The CDR3, as DNA: TGTGCCAGCAGCCCCCCCGGCACAGATACGCAGTATTTT. Full variable domain (rest looked up from reference TRBV7-9 and TRBJ2-3): DTGVSQNPRHKITKRGQNVTFRCDPISEHNRLYWYRQTLGQGPEFLTYFQNEAQLEKSRLLSDRFSAERPKGSFSTLEIQRTEQGDSAMYLCASSPPGTDTQYFGPGTRLTVL.